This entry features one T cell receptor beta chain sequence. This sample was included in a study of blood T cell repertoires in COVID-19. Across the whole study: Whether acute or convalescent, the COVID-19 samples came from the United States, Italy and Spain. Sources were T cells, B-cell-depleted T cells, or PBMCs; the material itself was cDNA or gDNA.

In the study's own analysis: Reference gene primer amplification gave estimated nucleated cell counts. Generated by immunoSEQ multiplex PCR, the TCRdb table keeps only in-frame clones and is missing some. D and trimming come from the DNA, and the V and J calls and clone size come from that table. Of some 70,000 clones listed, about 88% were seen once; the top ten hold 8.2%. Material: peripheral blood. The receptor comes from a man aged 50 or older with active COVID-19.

This CDR3 is CASSPRTGGSEQYF. The CDR3 DNA follows: TGTGCCAGCAGCCCTCGGACAGGGGGCAGCGAGCAGTACTTC. The V call is TRBV7-9, the J call TRBJ2-7, with 11 nucleotides matching TRBD1. Trimming removed 5 bases from V and 6 bases from J; junction bases left unmatched: 6. The CDR3 totals 14 residues. Germline CDR1 reads SEHNR; CDR2 reads FQNEAQ (reference sequence).